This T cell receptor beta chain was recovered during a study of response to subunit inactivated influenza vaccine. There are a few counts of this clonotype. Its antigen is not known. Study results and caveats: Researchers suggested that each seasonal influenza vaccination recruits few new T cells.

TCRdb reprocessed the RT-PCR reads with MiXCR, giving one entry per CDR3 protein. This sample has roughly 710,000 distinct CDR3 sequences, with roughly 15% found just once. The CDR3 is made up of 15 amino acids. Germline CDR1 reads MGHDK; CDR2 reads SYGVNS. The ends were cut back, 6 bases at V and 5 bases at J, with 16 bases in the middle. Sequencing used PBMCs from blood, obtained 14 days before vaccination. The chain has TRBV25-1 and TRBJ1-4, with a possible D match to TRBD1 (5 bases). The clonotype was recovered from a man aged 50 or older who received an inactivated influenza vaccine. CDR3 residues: CASRETGTMNEKLFF. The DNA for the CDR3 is TGTGCCAGCAGAGAGACCGGGACGATGAATGAAAAACTGTTTTTT.